The clone carrying this T cell receptor beta chain was seen a single time. As yet, its antigen is unknown. Losses at the gene ends were 1 base for V and 5 bases for J; bases not matched to a gene: 1. The V gene's germline CDR1 is MNHEY and CDR2 SMNVEV (reference sequence). The CDR3 has 14 residues. The sample belongs to a study of T cell responses to AZD1222 COVID-19 vaccine. At the level of the study: Second-dose intervals of approximately 4 or approximately 12 weeks were pooled. Study results and limitations: Spike-specific TCR breadth and depth grew following two AZD1222 doses. Recipients of AZD1222 seropositive at baseline numbered only 6 or 7. Donors skewed white British and female; clonal diversity was possibly underestimated.

Method: immunoSEQ multiplex PCR; TCRdb's copy keeps in-frame clones and lacks some. The data contain 110,000 to 150,000 clones, around 91% of them singletons. Sequenced here: peripheral blood, sampled on day 0 of AZD1222 vaccination. The origin of this receptor is an adult in good health. The chain uses TRBV27 and TRBJ1-5, with 8 bases aligning to TRBD1. The CDR3 DNA reads as TGTGCCAGCAGTTTATACAGGGGGGATCAGCCCCAGCATTTT. This sequence encodes CASSLYRGDQPQHF.